This TCR beta chain is from a study of long-term antiretroviral therapy in people with HIV (dated by TCRdb to between 2020 and 2023). Concerning the study at large: Collection of the earliest samples took place about a decade ahead of the 2015 WHO recommendation for immediate ART, at a time when ART was typically delayed until CD4 counts fell. Of the approximately 30 participants with HIV, roughly 10 were female. A retrospective serial study tested whether changes in peripheral blood TRB repertoire composition and diversity were associated with ART initiation and durable HIV suppression. Test extractions of a monoclonal T-cell line alongside approximately 34 polyclonal samples showed no cross-contamination during QIAcube processing. A total of 150 to 200 cryopreserved PBMC samples came from 25 to 35 adults with confirmed HIV infection and were collected serially over a mean of roughly six years (range 1-12). What the authors observed across the whole study: Expanded TRB clones identified before ART initiation dominated the repertoire at all time points, although this dominance fluctuated and declined in many PLHIV after ART. Starting ART was linked to a significant rise in TRB diversity, yet even after long-term ART the diversity remained significantly lower than in transplant donor controls. Since PBMC availability was limited, sequencing covered only the TCR beta chain, with no alpha chain pairing. The samples span the years 2004 to 2017, and the ART regimens used at that time may not be as effective as current regimens. No data were available on ART adherence, viral resistance or therapy changes, limiting inferences about post-ART repertoire changes. Because pre-ART samples had limited cell numbers, unsorted PBMC were profiled rather than sorted CD4+ and CD8+ T cells. CDR3 length ranges in HIV repertoires were narrower than in controls, and network structure suggested an antigen-experienced repertoire with only a slight naive shift after ART.

With regard to this clone: Its cognate antigen has yet to be identified. Base qualities are missing; no much larger clone stands one base away.

CDR1 and CDR2 were assigned from the germline V gene (reference sequence) as LNHNV and YYDKDF. From the cysteine through the phenylalanine, the CDR3 covers 14 amino acids. Just CDR3 DNA is preserved here, 42 bases in frame from base 1. The junction carries 11 bases between V and J, which are trimmed by 0 bases and 6 bases respectively. The immunoSEQ hsTCRB v3.0 assay was used at survey level resolution for TRB variable region sequencing. A depth of roughly 35,000-50,000 T-cell genomes per sample was targeted for TRB sequencing. Pooled TRB libraries were sequenced on an Illumina MiSeq with a v3 150-cycle kit. In the paper's pipeline: Analysis of repertoires was carried out in R inside a reproducible Nextflow workflow spanning QC, data transformation and analysis. LymphoSeq2, an R package for exploring AIRR-Seq data, was used to implement custom analyses. A few samples that yielded fewer than 5000 total TRB sequences were excluded, so that approximately 170 HIV repertoires were analyzed. Among the 170 to 200 retained HIV repertoires, about 57 were collected before ART initiation and around 130 after ART initiation. Repertoires were downsampled to 5000 TRB nucleotide sequences, with summary statistics averaged over 100 downsampling iterations. The analysis kept only TRB sequences whose CDR3 regions were at least seven amino acids long. Diversity was assessed using a clonality score derived from Shannon entropy and using the Gini coefficient. Repertoire networks linked the top 5000 CDR3 amino acid sequences whenever two sequences differed by an edit distance of one. For TRB CDR3 amino acid sequences, antigen specificity groups and MHC restriction were predicted with GLIPH2. To flag known CMV, EBV, HIV or tissue antigen associations, CDR3 amino acid sequences were matched against VDJdb and McPAS-TCR. Pre-ART, post-ART and control groups were compared with Wilcoxon signed-rank tests and Holm-Bonferroni correction. TCRdb stores this immuneACCESS table with in-frame sequences only. Part of the clones is absent; in the studies checked, under half of the shortfall reflects unresolved V genes, and no reason is known for the rest. D and trimming were read from the DNA, whereas the V and J calls and clone size are those reported in that table. The sample table records over 30,000 clones; more than 70% of these occur just once. About 5.7% of the sample is taken by the ten largest.

To be included, a participant needed at least one PBMC sample from before ART initiation plus at least two post-ART samples. All participants with HIV were treated in the United States of America. Before DNA extraction, cryopreserved samples of roughly 0.9-11 million PBMC were thawed and washed. At the time of the earliest PBMC sample, participants with HIV were aged between roughly 20 and 54 years. PBMC samples were contributed by each participant from 1-4 timepoints before ART initiation and 2-8 timepoints after ART initiation, with a median of 7 samples. For every participant, serial HIV viral load, CD4+ T-cell count, ART history and demographic data were obtained. A Qiagen kit on a QIAcube was used to extract genomic DNA from unsorted PBMC, with samples processed in batches of 12.

The chain is made from TRBV15 and TRBJ1-1; the D gene is perhaps TRBD1, on 5 matching bases. This receptor was identified in a woman aged 45-65 years with HIV. Specimen: unsorted PBMCs, collected 3.1 years after starting antiretroviral therapy. The DNA is TGTGCCACCAGCAGAGATCGGGGCAGGGCTGAAGCTTTCTTT. It is translated as CATSRDRGRAEAFF.